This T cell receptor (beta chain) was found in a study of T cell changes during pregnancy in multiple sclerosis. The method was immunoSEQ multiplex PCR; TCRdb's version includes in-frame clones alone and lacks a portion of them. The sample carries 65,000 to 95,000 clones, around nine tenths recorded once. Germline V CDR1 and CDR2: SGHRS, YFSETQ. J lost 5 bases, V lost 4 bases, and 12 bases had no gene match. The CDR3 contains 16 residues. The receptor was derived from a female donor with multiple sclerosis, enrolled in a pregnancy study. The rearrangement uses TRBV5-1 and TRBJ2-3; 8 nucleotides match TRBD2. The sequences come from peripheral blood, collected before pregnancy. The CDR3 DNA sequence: TGCGCCAGCAGCCTTTTACCGGGACTAGGTGAAGATACGCAGTATTTT. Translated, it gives CASSLLPGLGEDTQYF.